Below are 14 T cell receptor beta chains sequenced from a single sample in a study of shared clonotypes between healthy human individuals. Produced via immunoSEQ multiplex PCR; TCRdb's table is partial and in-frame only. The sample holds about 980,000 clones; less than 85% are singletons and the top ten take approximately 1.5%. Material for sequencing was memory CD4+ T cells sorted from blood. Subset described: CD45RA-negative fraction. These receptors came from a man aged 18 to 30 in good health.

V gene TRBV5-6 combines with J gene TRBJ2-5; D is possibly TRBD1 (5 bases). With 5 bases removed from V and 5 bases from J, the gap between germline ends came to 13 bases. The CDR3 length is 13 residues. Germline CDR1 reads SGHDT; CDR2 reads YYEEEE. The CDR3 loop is CASRPRGEETQYF. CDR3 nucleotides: TGTGCCAGCAGACCAAGGGGCGAGGAGACCCAGTACTTC.

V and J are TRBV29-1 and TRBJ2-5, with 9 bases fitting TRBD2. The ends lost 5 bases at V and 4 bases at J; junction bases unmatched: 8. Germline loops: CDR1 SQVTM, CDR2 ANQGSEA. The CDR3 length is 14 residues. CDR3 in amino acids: CSVQGGGAGETQYF. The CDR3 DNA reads TGCAGCGTTCAGGGCGGGGGGGCCGGAGAGACCCAGTACTTC.

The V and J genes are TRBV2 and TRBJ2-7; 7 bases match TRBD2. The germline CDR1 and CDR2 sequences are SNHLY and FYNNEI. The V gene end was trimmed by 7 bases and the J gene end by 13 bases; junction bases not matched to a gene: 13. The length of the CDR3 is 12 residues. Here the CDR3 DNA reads TGTGCCAGCAAAACTGAGCGGGACGCCGGCTACTTC. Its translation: CASKTERDAGYF.

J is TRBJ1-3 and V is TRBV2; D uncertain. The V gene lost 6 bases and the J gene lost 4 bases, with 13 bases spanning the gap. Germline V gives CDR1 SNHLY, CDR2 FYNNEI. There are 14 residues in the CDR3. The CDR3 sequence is CASRGGGDGNTIYF. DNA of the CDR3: TGTGCCAGCAGGGGCGGTGGTGACGGAAACACCATATATTTT.

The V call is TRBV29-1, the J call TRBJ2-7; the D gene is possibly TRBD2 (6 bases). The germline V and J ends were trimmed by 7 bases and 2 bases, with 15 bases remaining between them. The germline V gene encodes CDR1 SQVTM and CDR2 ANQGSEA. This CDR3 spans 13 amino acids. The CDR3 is CSATGGATYEQYF. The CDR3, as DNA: TGCAGCGCCACAGGCGGGGCCACCTACGAGCAGTACTTC.

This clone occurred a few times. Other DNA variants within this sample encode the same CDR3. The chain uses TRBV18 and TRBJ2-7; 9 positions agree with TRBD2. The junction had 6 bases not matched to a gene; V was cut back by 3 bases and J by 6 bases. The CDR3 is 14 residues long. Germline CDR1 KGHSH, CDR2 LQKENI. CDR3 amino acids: CASSPRRAGGEQYF. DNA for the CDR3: TGTGCCAGCTCACCCCGAAGAGCGGGAGGCGAGCAGTACTTC.

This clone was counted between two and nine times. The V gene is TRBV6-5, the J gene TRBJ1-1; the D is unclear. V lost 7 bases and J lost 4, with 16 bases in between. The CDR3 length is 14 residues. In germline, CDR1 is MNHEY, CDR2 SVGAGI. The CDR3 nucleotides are TGTGCCAGCACCCCAAGGAGGACCGCCACTGAAGCTTTCTTT. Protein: CASTPRRTATEAFF.

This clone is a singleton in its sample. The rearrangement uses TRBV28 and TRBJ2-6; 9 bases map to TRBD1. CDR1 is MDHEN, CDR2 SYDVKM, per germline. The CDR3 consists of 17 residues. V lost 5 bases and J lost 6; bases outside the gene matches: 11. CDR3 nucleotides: TGTGCCAGCAGTACCGGGACAGGGTATAGTGAGGCCAACGTCCTGACTTTC. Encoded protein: CASSTGTGYSEANVLTF.

CDR3 DNA: TGTGCCAGCAGCTCCAGAACTAGCGGGGGGGCCAATGAGCAGTTCTTC. Amino acids: CASSSRTSGGANEQFF. The chain carries TRBV7-6 and TRBJ2-1, with TRBD2 matching 13 bases. Germline assignment: CDR1 SGHVS and CDR2 FNYEAQ. There are 16 residues in the CDR3. V was clipped by 4 bases and J by 6 bases; unmatched bases: 6.

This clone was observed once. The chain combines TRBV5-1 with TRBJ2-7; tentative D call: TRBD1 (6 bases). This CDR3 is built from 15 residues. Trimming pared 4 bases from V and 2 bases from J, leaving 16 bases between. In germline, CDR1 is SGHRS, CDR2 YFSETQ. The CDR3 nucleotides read TGCGCCAGCAGCCAGAGTGGGGGCTGGACCTACGAGCAGTACTTC. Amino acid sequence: CASSQSGGWTYEQYF. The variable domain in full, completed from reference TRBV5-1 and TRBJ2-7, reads KAGVTQTPRYLIKTRGQQVTLSCSPISGHRSVSWYQQTPGQGLQFLFEYFSETQRNKGNFPGRFSGRQFSNSRSEMNVSTLELGDSALYLCASSQSGGWTYEQYFGPGTRLTVT.

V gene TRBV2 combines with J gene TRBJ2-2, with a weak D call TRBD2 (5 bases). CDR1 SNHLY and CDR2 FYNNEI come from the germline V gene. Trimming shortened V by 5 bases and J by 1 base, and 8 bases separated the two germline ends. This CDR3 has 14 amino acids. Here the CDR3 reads CASSLRGNTGELFF. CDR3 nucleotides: TGTGCCAGCAGTCTCCGGGGGAACACCGGGGAGCTGTTTTTT.

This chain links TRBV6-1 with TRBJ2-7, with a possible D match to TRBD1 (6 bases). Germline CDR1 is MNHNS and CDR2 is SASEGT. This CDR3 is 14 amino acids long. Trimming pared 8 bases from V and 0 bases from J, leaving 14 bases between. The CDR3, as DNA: TGTGCCAGCCGGATTGGACAGAGCTCCTACGAGCAGTACTTC. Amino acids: CASRIGQSSYEQYF.

The CDR3 DNA is TGCGCCAGCAGAGGTCCCGGGACAGGCTATGGCTACACCTTC. It yields the protein CASRGPGTGYGYTF. The chain couples TRBV10-2 to TRBJ1-2, with 8 bases that match TRBD1. Germline CDR1 and CDR2: WSHSY and SAAADI. This CDR3 has 14 residues. V shed 6 bases and J 4 bases; nucleotides not matched to a gene: 7.

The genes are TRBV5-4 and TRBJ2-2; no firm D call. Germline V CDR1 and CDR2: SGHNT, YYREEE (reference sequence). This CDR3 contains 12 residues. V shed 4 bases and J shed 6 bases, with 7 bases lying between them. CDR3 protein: CASSAVSGELFF. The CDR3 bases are TGTGCCAGCAGCGCGGTGTCCGGGGAGCTGTTTTTT.